This is a list of T cell receptor beta chains from one sample in a study of blood T cell repertoires in COVID-19. The data were produced by immunoSEQ multiplex PCR, yet TCRdb's version contains in-frame clones alone and is incomplete. The sample consists of over 250,000 clones, 83% of them appearing once. Sequenced: peripheral blood. These TCRs come from a woman in her forties or fifties who had recovered from COVID-19. Both conserved end residues are part of each CDR3. The order of the fields is CDR3 protein, CDR3 DNA, D gene, J gene, V gene, clone size. D genes are given only for firm matches. A row's size may be missing; if present it is once, few, many or a size class.

CATSGVKNTGELFF | TGTGCCACTTCAGGGGTTAAGAACACCGGGGAGCTGTTTTTT | . | TRBJ2-2 | TRBV24-1 | .
CASSLGPPQRAEAFF | TGTGCCAGCAGTTTGGGGCCCCCGCAGCGGGCTGAAGCTTTCTTT | . | TRBJ1-1 | TRBV27 | .
CASRGLAGVYEQFF | TGTGCCAGCAGGGGACTAGCGGGAGTTTATGAGCAGTTCTTC | TRBD2 | TRBJ2-1 | TRBV28 | .
CASSPRTGLSYEQYF | TGTGCCAGCAGTCCCCGGACAGGACTGTCCTACGAGCAGTACTTC | TRBD1 | TRBJ2-7 | TRBV27 | .
CASRSLDTQYF | TGTGCCAGCAGATCTTTGGATACGCAGTATTTT | . | TRBJ2-3 | TRBV28 | once
CASSPPGNVGANVLTF | TGTGCCAGCAGCCCACCAGGGAATGTAGGGGCCAACGTCCTGACTTTC | . | TRBJ2-6 | TRBV7-9 | .
CASSISGAGSNQPQHF | TGTGCCAGCAGCATTTCAGGGGCTGGGAGCAATCAGCCCCAGCATTTT | . | TRBJ1-5 | TRBV7-9 | few
CASSAEEGSPLHF | TGTGCCAGCAGCGCTGAGGAGGGGTCACCCCTCCACTTT | . | TRBJ1-6 | TRBV9 | .
CASSYSPQGGNQPQHF | TGTGCCAGCAGTTACTCGCCCCAGGGGGGCAATCAGCCCCAGCATTTT | TRBD1 | TRBJ1-5 | TRBV6-2/TRBV6-3 | .
CASRTGTAFF | TGTGCCAGCAGGACCGGGACAGCATTCTTC | TRBD1 | TRBJ2-7 | TRBV2 | .
CASSTRDRGNNEQFF | TGTGCCAGCAGTACCCGGGACAGGGGGAACAATGAGCAGTTCTTC | TRBD1 | TRBJ2-1 | TRBV27 | .
CASSLRQRTDTQYF | TGTGCCAGCAGTTTACGACAGAGAACAGATACGCAGTATTTT | . | TRBJ2-3 | TRBV27 | .
CASSFRGNSPLHF | TGTGCCAGCAGTTTCCGGGGGAATTCACCCCTCCACTTT | . | TRBJ1-6 | TRBV27 | .
CASSYSGAGFF | TGTGCCAGCAGTTACTCCGGTGCTGGGTTCTTC | . | TRBJ2-1 | TRBV6-2/TRBV6-3 | .
CASSRTGGTDTQYF | TGTGCCAGCAGCCGCACAGGGGGCACAGATACGCAGTATTTT | TRBD1 | TRBJ2-3 | TRBV7-9 | many
CASSLAGVGETQYF | TGCGCCAGCAGCTTGGCAGGGGTGGGGGAGACCCAGTACTTC | . | TRBJ2-5 | TRBV5-1 | .
CASSDREGTYNEQFF | TGTGCCAGCAGTGACCGGGAGGGGACCTACAATGAGCAGTTCTTC | TRBD2 | TRBJ2-1 | TRBV2 | .
CASSLAGGRYNEQFF | TGTGCCAGCAGCTTGGCGGGGGGGAGGTACAATGAGCAGTTCTTC | TRBD2 | TRBJ2-1 | TRBV5-4 | few
CASSIRIGISGNTIYF | TGTGCCAGTAGTATAAGGATCGGGATCTCTGGAAACACCATATATTTT | . | TRBJ1-3 | TRBV19 | .
CATSDSQSSGAKNIQYF | TGTGCCACCAGTGATTCTCAATCGAGCGGGGCCAAAAACATTCAGTACTTC | . | TRBJ2-4 | TRBV24-1 | once